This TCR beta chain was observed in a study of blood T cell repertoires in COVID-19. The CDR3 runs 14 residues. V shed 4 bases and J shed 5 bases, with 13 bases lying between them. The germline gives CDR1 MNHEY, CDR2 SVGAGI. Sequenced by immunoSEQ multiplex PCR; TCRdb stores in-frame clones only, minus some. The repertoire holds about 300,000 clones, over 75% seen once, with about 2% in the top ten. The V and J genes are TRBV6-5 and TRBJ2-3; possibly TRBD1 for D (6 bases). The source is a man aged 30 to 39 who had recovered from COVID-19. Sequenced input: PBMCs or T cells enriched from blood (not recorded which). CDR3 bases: TGTGCCAGCAGTTCCTTCCAGGACAGAGATACGCAGTATTTT. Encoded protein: CASSSFQDRDTQYF.